The clone carrying this TCR beta chain was seen a handful of times. The data stem from a study of cytomegalovirus exposure and HLA in healthy donors. The V gene lost 8 bases and the J gene lost 0 bases, with 14 bases spanning the gap. The CDR3 totals 15 residues. CDR1 and CDR2 from the germline V gene are MNHEY and SVGAGI. Amplification used 60 Vbeta primers and 13 Jbeta primers. The table came from immunoSEQ multiplex PCR; TCRdb's copy has only in-frame clones and leaves some out. The sample holds about 200,000 clones, 9.5% to 15% seen once. The sequencing input was PBMCs. The chain joins TRBV6-5 to TRBJ1-5; D unclear. The clonotype was recovered from a man in his forties or fifties in good health and CMV-seropositive. For the CDR3, the DNA is TGTGCCAGCTCCGTTAGCCAGTATAGCAATCAGCCCCAGCATTTT. This sequence encodes CASSVSQYSNQPQHF.